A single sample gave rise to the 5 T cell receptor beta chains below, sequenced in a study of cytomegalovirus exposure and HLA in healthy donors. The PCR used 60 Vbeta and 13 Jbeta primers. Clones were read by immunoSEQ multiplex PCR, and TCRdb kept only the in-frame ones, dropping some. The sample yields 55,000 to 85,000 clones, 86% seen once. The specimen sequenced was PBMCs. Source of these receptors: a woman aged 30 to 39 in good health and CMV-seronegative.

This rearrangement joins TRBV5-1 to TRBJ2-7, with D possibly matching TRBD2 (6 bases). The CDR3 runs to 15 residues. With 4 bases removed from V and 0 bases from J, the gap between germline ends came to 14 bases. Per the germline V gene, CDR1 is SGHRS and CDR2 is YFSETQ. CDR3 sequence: CASSPFAGSSYEQYF. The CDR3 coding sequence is TGCGCCAGCAGCCCCTTCGCCGGGAGCTCCTACGAGCAGTACTTC.

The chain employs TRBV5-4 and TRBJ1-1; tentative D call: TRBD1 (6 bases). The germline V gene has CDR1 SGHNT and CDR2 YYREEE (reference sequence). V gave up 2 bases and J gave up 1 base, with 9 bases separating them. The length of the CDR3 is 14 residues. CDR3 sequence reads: CASSFAGANTEAFF. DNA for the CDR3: TGTGCCAGCAGCTTTGCAGGGGCGAACACTGAAGCTTTCTTT.

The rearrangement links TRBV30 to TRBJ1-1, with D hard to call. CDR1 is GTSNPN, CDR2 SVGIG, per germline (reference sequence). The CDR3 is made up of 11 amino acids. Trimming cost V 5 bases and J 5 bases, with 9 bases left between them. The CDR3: CAWGAGTEAFF. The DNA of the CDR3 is TGTGCCTGGGGCGCGGGGACTGAAGCTTTCTTT. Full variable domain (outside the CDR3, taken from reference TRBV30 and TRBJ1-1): SQTIHQWPATLVQPVGSPLSLECTVEGTSNPNLYWYRQAAGRGLQLLFYSVGIGQISSEVPQNLSASRPQDRQFILSSKKLLLSDSGFYLCAWGAGTEAFFGQGTRLTVV.

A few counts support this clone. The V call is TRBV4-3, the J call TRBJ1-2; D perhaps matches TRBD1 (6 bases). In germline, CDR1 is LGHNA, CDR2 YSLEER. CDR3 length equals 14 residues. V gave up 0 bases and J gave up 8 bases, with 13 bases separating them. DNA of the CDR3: TGCGCCAGCAGCCAAGATAGGGGCAGGGGAGGCTACACCTTC. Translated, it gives CASSQDRGRGGYTF.

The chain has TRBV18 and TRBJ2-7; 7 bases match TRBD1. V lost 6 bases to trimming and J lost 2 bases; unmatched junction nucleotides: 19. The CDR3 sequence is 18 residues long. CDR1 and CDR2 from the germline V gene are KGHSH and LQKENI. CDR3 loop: CASSSPFRQGRLPYEQYF. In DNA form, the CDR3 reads TGTGCCAGCTCTTCACCGTTCCGACAGGGTCGTCTTCCCTACGAGCAGTACTTC.